This T cell receptor (beta chain) was documented in a study of shared clonotypes between healthy human individuals. At the level of the study: The donor group consisted of two women and a few men, aged 18 to 49. Study-wide points: Around 5% of naive CD4 clonotypes were common to a handful of donors. Since donors were few, the genetic and exposure-history diversity represented was limited.

Generated by immunoSEQ multiplex PCR, the TCRdb table keeps only in-frame clones and is missing some. In the table there are hundreds of thousands of clones, 96% of which are singletons. V was trimmed by 7 bases and J by 0 bases, leaving 13 bases between them. Germline CDR1 SGHVS, CDR2 FQNEAQ. The CDR3 sequence is 14 residues long. Of note for this clone: The antigen remains unidentified.

Positively selected for CCR7, the CD45RO-negative cells used as naive CD8 cells excluded terminally differentiated effector memory CD45RA+ cells. What was sequenced was naive CD8+ T cells sorted from blood. The clonotype was recovered from a woman aged 25-40 years in good health. The chain joins TRBV7-8 to TRBJ2-7; D may correspond to TRBD1 or TRBD2 (6 bases each). The CDR3 DNA reads TGTGCCAGCACCCCCGGGGGCAGCTCCTACGAGCAGTACTTC. Amino acid sequence: CASTPGGSSYEQYF.